This T cell receptor (beta chain) was identified during a study of regulatory T cells in long-lasting Graves disease. Described time point: newly diagnosed GD, antithyroid drugs for less than 3 months. The TCR library was made from RNA that had been extracted from PBMCs in TRIzol. Arm-PCR of CDR3 regions with iRepertoire HTBI primers generated TCR beta libraries. TCRdb ran MiXCR on the multiplex PCR reads and lists one entry per CDR3 protein. The data show about 440,000 distinct CDR3 sequences, about a sixth seen once. This clonotype was recorded many times. Trimming left V 3 bases short and J 3 bases short, with 24 bases between. Germline values: CDR1 SGHVS, CDR2 FQNEAQ. The CDR3 is made up of 18 amino acids. The same sample was also studied in work on T cells in Graves' hyperthyroidism and ophthalmopathy. Turning to that study: Clinical symptoms, serum thyroxine, TRAb, thyroid ultrasound and orbital computed tomography informed diagnoses.

The source material was peripheral blood mononuclear cells (PBMCs), sampled at new diagnosis, from a patient treated with antithyroid drugs. The sequence was obtained from a woman aged 25 to 39 with Graves disease. The chain recombines TRBV7-8 with TRBJ2-7; the D gene is possibly TRBD2 (6 bases). CDR3 in amino acids: CASSFSPGGTDSLYEQYF. The CDR3 DNA reads as TGTGCCAGCAGCTTCTCCCCCGGGGGTACCGACTCACTCTACGAGCAGTACTTC.